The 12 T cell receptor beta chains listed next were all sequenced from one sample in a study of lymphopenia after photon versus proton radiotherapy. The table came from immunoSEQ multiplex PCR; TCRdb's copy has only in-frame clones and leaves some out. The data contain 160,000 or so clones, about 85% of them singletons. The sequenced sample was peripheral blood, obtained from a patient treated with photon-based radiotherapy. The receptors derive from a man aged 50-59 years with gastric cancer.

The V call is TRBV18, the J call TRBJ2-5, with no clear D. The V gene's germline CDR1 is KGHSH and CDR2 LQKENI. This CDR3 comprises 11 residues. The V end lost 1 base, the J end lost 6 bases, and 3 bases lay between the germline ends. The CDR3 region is CASSPHQTQYF. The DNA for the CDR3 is TGTGCCAGCTCACCACACCAGACCCAGTACTTC. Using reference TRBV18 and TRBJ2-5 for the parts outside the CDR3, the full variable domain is NAGVMQNPRHLVRRRGQEARLRCSPMKGHSHVYWYRQLPEEGLKFMVYLQKENIIDESGMPKERFSAEFPKEGPSILRIQQVVRGDSAAYFCASSPHQTQYFGPGTRLLVL.

CDR3 residues: CASGGSYGYTF. The CDR3 coding sequence is TGTGCCAGCGGCGGCTCCTATGGCTACACCTTC. The chain has TRBV6-6 and TRBJ1-2; D uncertain. Germline V gene sequence: CDR1 MNHNY, CDR2 SVGAGI (reference sequence). CDR3 length equals 11 residues. The V end lost 8 bases, the J end lost 4 bases, and 8 bases lay between the germline ends.

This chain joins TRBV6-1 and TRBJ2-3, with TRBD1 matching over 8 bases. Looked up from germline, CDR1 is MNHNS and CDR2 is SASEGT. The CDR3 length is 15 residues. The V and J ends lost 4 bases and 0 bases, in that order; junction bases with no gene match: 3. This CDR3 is CASSARQGSTDTQYF. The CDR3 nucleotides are TGTGCCAGCAGTGCTAGACAGGGGAGCACAGATACGCAGTATTTT.

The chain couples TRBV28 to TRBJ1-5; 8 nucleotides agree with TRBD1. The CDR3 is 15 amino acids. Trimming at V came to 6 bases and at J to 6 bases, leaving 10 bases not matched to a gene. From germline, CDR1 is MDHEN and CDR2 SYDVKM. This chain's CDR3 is CASSLDRGMAQPQHF. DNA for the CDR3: TGTGCCAGCAGCCTCGACAGGGGCATGGCTCAGCCCCAGCATTTT.

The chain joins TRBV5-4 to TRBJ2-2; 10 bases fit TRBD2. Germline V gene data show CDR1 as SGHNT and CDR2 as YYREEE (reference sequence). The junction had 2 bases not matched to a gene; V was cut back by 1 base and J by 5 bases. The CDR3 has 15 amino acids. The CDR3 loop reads CASSLLAGATGELFF. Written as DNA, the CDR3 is TGTGCCAGCAGCTTGCTAGCGGGAGCGACCGGGGAGCTGTTTTTT.

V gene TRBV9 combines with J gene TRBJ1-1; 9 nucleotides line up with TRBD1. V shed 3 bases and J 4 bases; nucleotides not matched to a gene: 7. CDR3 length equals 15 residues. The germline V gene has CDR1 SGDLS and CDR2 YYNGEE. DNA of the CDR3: TGTGCCAGCAGCGCGCCAGACAGGGGGAGCACTGAAGCTTTCTTT. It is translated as CASSAPDRGSTEAFF.

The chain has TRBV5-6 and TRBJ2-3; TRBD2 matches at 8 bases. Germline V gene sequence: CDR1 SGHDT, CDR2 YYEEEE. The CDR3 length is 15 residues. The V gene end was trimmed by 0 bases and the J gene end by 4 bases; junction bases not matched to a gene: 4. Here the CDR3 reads CASSLDSGRPDTQYF. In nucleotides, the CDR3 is TGTGCCAGCAGCTTGGACAGCGGGAGACCAGATACGCAGTATTTT.

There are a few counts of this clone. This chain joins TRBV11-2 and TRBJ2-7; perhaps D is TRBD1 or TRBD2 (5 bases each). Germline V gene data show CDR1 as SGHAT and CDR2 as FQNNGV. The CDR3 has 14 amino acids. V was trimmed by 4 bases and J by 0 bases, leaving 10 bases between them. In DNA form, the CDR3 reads TGTGCCAGCAGCTGGGGCGCGGGCTCCTACGAGCAGTACTTC. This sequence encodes CASSWGAGSYEQYF.

The CDR3 DNA is TGTGCCAGCAGTGCGGAGGGGACATATCACTACGAGCAGTACTTC. Translation gives CASSAEGTYHYEQYF. The chain joins TRBV6-1 to TRBJ2-7, with D perhaps being TRBD1 or TRBD2 (6 bases each). The germline CDR1 and CDR2 sequences are MNHNS and SASEGT. Between the trimmed V and J ends, which lost 4 bases and 3 bases, there was a span of 16 bases. The CDR3 runs to 15 residues.

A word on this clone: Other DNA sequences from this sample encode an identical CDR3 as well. As DNA, the CDR3 is TGCGCCAGCAGCCCCGGACCCTCGAATACTGAAGCTTTCTTT. Protein: CASSPGPSNTEAFF. The chain recombines TRBV5-1 with TRBJ1-1, with unresolved D. Trimming pared 4 bases from V and 5 bases from J, leaving 15 bases between. Germline assignment: CDR1 SGHRS and CDR2 YFSETQ. CDR3 length: 14 residues.

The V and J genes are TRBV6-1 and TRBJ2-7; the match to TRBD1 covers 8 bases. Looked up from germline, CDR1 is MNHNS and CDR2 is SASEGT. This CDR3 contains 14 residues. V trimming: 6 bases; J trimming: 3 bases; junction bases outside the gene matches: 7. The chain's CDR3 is CASRAPGQGYEQYF. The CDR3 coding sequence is TGTGCCAGCAGAGCCCCCGGACAGGGCTACGAGCAGTACTTC.

This CDR3 reads CAWRPLRGQFREKLFF. In nucleotides, the CDR3 is TGTGCCTGGAGACCCCTACGGGGCCAGTTTCGTGAAAAACTGTTTTTT. The chain employs TRBV30 and TRBJ1-4; perhaps TRBD1 as D (5 bases). V dropped 3 bases and J dropped 7 bases, with 21 bases sitting between them. This CDR3 region has 16 residues. Germline-derived CDR1 and CDR2 are GTSNPN and SVGIG (reference sequence). The variable domain in full, with the rest retrieved from reference TRBV30 and TRBJ1-4, is SQTIHQWPATLVQPVGSPLSLECTVEGTSNPNLYWYRQAAGRGLQLLFYSVGIGQISSEVPQNLSASRPQDRQFILSSKKLLLSDSGFYLCAWRPLRGQFREKLFFGSGTQLSVL.